What follows are 10 T cell receptor beta chains derived from one specimen sequenced in a study of vaccination and CD4 T cells after COVID-19. Sequenced with the Oncomine TCR Beta short-read assay was DNA taken from cultured CD4+ T cells. MiXCR was run by TCRdb on the PCR reads, yielding one entry per CDR3 protein. The sample lists some 14,000 distinct CDR3 sequences; approximately 55% were seen once. Treatment here: approximately 9-day PBMC culture with coronavirus spike peptide pools or control peptides (ViraFEST assay). These receptors' antigens are unknown. Sequencing was performed on CD4+ T cells from blood, cultured in vitro. The origin of the receptors is a human donor who had recovered from COVID-19.

V is TRBV10-3 and J is TRBJ2-1, with no clear D. The CDR3 is 12 residues long. The V end lost 9 bases, the J end lost 8 bases, and 14 bases lay between the germline ends. Germline CDR1 is ENHRY and CDR2 is SYGVKD. The CDR3 sequence is CAIASLVDEQFF. The CDR3 DNA is TGTGCCATTGCCAGTCTCGTTGATGAGCAGTTCTTC.

The chain carries TRBV6-1 and TRBJ1-2; D may be TRBD1 (6 bases). The CDR3 has 15 residues. CDR1 is MNHNS and CDR2 is SASEGT in the germline V gene. The V gene lost 2 bases and the J gene lost 2 bases, with 12 bases spanning the gap. In nucleotides, the CDR3 is TGTGCCAGCAGTGAACTCACCGGACAGAACTATGGCTACACCTTC. It codes for CASSELTGQNYGYTF.

The rearrangement joins TRBV20-1 to TRBJ2-3; TRBD1 is a possible D gene (6 bases). Germline lookup yields CDR1 DFQATT and CDR2 SNEGSKA (reference sequence). Trimming cost V 6 bases and J 0 bases, with 16 bases left between them. This CDR3 is built from 15 residues. The CDR3 sequence is CSAGVQGVSTDTQYF. Here the CDR3 DNA reads TGCAGTGCGGGGGTACAGGGTGTAAGCACAGATACGCAGTATTTT.

The table lists this clonotype with a count of one. The CDR3: CATRGQTYEQYF. Here the CDR3 DNA reads TGTGCCACTAGGGGGCAGACGTACGAGCAGTACTTC. The chain is built from TRBV6-1 and TRBJ2-7, with 7 bases matching TRBD1. The V segment lost 10 bases and the J segment 4 bases; nucleotides outside the gene matches: 7. The CDR3 is 12 residues long. Germline values: CDR1 MNHNS, CDR2 SASEGT.

A remark on this clonotype: One end of the junction varies from germline; a read error may be responsible. This rearrangement joins TRBV6-1 to TRBJ2-7, with TRBD2 matching over 7 bases. This CDR3 is 14 amino acids long. Germline assignment: CDR1 MNHNS and CDR2 SASEGT. CDR3 nucleotides: TGTGCCAGCAGTCAAGCGGGGCTCAGCTACGAGCAGTACTTC. It specifies CASSQAGLSYEQYF.

The chain couples TRBV28 to TRBJ1-5, with D unclear. Trimming left V 5 bases short and J 0 bases short, with 11 bases between. The germline V gene encodes CDR1 MDHEN and CDR2 SYDVKM. The CDR3 covers 15 residues. CDR3 amino acids: CASSQQQFSNQPQHF. CDR3 DNA: TGTGCCAGCAGTCAGCAGCAATTTAGCAATCAGCCCCAGCATTTT.

The chain combines TRBV11-3 with TRBJ1-1, with 7 bases fitting TRBD1. Per the germline V gene, CDR1 is SGHNT and CDR2 is YENEEA. CDR3 length: 14 residues. The V gene end was trimmed by 5 bases and the J gene end by 1 base; junction bases not matched to a gene: 4. CDR3 sequence reads: CASSPGQTNTEAFF. The CDR3 coding sequence is TGTGCCAGCAGCCCGGGACAGACGAACACTGAAGCTTTCTTT.

The chain carries TRBV30 and TRBJ1-2; a possible D gene is TRBD1 (5 bases). CDR3 length: 13 amino acids. V shed 2 bases and J shed 2 bases, with 9 bases lying between them. Germline V gene data show CDR1 as GTSNPN and CDR2 as SVGIG (reference sequence). The CDR3 is CAWSKQENYGYTF. The CDR3 DNA follows: TGTGCCTGGAGTAAACAGGAGAACTATGGCTACACCTTC.

This sequence joins TRBV19 and TRBJ2-5; 8 positions agree with TRBD2. With 3 bases clipped from V and 5 bases from J, the junction kept 11 bases outside the gene matches. This CDR3 is 16 amino acids long. Germline V CDR1 and CDR2: LNHDA, SQIVND (reference sequence). The CDR3 here is CASSIQSGRARETQYF. The CDR3 DNA is TGTGCCAGTAGTATTCAATCCGGGAGGGCTAGGGAGACCCAGTACTTC. The entire variable domain, with the rest obtained from reference TRBV19 and TRBJ2-5, is as follows: DGGITQSPKYLFRKEGQNVTLSCEQNLNHDAMYWYRQDPGQGLRLIYYSQIVNDFQKGDIAEGYSVSREKKESFPLTVTSAQKNPTAFYLCASSIQSGRARETQYFGPGTRLLVL.

This clonotype was detected only a few times. The chain is built from TRBV19 and TRBJ1-5; D may be TRBD1 (5 bases). Trimming took off 0 bases at V and 6 bases at J, with 12 bases between the two ends. This CDR3 is 15 amino acids long. Germline V gene sequence: CDR1 LNHDA, CDR2 SQIVND (reference sequence). The CDR3 here is CASSIDRRGLQPQHF. For the CDR3, the DNA is TGTGCCAGTAGTATAGATAGGAGGGGCCTTCAGCCCCAGCATTTT. The full variable domain, its missing parts supplied by reference TRBV19 and TRBJ1-5, is DGGITQSPKYLFRKEGQNVTLSCEQNLNHDAMYWYRQDPGQGLRLIYYSQIVNDFQKGDIAEGYSVSREKKESFPLTVTSAQKNPTAFYLCASSIDRRGLQPQHFGDGTRLSIL.